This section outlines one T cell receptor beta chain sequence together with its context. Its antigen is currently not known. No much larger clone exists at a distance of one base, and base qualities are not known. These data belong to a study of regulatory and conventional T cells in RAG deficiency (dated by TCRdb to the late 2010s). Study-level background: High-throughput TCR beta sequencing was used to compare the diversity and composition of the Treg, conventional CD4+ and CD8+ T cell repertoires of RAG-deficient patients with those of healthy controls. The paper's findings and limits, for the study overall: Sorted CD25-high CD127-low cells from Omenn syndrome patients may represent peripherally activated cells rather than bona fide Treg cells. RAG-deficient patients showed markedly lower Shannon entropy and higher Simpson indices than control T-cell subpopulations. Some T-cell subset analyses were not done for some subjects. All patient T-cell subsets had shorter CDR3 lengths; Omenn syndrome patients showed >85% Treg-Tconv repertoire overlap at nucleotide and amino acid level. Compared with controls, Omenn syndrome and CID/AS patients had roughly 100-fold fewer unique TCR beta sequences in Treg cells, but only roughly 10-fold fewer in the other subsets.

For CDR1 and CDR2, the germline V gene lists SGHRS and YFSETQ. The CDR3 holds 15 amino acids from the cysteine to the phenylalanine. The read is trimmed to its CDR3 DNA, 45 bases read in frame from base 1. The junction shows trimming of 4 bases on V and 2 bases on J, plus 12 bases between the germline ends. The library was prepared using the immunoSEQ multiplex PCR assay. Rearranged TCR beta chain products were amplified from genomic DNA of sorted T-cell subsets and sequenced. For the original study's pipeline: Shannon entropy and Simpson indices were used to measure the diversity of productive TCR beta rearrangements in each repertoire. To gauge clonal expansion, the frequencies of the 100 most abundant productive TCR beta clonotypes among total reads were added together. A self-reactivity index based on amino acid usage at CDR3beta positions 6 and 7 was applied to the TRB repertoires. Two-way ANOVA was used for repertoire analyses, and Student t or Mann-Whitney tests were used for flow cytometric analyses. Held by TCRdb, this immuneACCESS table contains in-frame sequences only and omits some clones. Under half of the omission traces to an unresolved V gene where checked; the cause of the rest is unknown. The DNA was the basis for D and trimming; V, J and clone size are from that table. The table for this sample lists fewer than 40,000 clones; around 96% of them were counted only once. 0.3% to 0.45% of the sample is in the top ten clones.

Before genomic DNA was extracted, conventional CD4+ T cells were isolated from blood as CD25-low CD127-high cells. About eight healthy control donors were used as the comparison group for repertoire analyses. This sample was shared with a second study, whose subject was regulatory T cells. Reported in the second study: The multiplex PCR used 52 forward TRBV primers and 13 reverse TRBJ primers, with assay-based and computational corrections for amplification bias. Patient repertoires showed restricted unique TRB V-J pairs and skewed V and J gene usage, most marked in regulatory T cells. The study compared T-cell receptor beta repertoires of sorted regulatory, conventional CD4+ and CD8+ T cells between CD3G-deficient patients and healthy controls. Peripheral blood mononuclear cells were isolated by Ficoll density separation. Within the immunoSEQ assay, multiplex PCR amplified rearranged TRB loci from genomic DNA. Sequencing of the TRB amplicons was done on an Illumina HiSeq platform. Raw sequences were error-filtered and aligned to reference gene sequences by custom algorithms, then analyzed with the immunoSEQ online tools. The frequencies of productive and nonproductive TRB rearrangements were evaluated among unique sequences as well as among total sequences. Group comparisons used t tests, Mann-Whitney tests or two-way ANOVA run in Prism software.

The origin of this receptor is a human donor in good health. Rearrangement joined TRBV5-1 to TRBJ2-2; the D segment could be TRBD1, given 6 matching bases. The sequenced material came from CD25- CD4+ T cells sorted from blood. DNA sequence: TGCGCCAGCAGCCCGGGACAAGCAAACACCGGGGAGCTGTTTTTT. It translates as CASSPGQANTGELFF.